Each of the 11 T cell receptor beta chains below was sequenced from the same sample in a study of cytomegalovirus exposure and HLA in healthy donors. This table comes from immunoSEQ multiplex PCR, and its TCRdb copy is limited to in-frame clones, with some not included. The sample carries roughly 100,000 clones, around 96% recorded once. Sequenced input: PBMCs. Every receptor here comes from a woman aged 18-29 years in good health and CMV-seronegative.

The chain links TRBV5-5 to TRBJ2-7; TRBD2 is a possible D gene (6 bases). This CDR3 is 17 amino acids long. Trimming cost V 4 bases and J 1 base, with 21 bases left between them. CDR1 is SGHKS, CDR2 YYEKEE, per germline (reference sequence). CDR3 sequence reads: CASSPAYAGTYSYEQYF. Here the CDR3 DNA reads TGTGCCAGCAGCCCGGCATACGCCGGGACTTATTCCTACGAGCAGTACTTC.

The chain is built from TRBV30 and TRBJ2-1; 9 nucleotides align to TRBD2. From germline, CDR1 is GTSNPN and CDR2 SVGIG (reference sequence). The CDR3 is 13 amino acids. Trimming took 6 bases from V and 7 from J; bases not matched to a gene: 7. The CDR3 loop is CACGSGGLNEQFF. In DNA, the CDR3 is TGTGCCTGCGGGAGCGGGGGGTTGAATGAGCAGTTCTTC.

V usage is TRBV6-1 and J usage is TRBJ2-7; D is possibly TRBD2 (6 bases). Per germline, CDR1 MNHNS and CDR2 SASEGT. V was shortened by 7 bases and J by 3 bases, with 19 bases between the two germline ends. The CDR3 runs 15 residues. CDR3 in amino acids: CASTQEGGQLYEQYF. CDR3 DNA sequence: TGTGCCAGCACTCAAGAAGGAGGGCAACTCTACGAGCAGTACTTC.

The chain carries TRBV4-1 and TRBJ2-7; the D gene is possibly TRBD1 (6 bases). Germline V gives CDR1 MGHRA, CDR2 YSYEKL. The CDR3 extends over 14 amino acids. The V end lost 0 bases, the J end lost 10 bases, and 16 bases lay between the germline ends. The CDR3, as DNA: TGCGCCAGCAGCCAAGAAACGGCCGGGACATCCCAGTACTTC. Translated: CASSQETAGTSQYF.

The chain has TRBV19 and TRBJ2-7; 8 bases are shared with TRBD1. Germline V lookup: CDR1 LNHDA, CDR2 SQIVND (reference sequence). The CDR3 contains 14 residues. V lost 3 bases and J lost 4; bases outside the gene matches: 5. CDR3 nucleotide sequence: TGTGCCAGTAGTATCGGACAGGGTAGGTACGAGCAGTACTTC. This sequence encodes CASSIGQGRYEQYF.

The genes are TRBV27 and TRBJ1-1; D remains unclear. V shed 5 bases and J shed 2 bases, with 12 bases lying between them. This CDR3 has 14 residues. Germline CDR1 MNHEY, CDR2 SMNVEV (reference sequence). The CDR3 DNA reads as TGTGCCAGCAGTCTGCGGGTTGGTAACACTGAAGCTTTCTTT. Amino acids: CASSLRVGNTEAFF.

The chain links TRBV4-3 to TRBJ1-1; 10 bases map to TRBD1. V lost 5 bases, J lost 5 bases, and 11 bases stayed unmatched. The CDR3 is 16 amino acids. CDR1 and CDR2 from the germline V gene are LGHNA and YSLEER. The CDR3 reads CASSAYTPGQGTEAFF. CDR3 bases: TGCGCCAGCAGCGCCTACACTCCGGGACAGGGGACTGAAGCTTTCTTT.

The CDR3 DNA is TGTGCCAGCAGACAGTCCGGACATGGAGGAAACACCATATATTTT. This translates into CASRQSGHGGNTIYF. The chain uses TRBV6-5 and TRBJ1-3; maybe TRBD1 (5 bases). The V end lost 6 bases, the J end lost 4 bases, and 16 bases lay between the germline ends. The CDR3 contains 15 residues. Germline CDR1 and CDR2: MNHEY and SVGAGI.

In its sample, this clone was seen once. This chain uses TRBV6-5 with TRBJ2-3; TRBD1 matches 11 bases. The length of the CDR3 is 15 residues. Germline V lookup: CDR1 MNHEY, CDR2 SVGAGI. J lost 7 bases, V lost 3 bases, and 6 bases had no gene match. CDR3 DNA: TGTGCCAGCAGTTATCTGGACAGGGGGCAACATACGCAGTATTTT. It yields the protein CASSYLDRGQHTQYF.

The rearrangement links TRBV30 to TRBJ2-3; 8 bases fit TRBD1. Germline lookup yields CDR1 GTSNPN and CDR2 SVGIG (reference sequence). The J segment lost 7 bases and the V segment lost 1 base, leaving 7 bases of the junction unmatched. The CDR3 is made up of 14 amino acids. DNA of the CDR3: TGTGCCTGGAGTGCCGGACAGGGCGCAAATACGCAGTATTTT. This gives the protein CAWSAGQGANTQYF.

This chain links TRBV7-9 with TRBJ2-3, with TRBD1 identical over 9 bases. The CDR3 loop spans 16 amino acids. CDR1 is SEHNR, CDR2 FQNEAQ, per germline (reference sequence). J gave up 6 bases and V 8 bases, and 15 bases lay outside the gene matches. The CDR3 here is CASHPTDRGSQDTQYF. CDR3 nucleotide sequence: TGTGCCAGCCATCCGACCGACAGGGGGTCCCAGGATACGCAGTATTTT.